Below are 27 T cell receptor beta chains sequenced from a single sample in a study of shared clonotypes between healthy human individuals. The repertoire was sequenced with immunoSEQ multiplex PCR; TCRdb's copy has only in-frame clones and lacks some. This repertoire shows about 230,000 clones, approximately 65% found once; its top ten account for roughly 10%. The material sequenced was memory CD4+ T cells sorted from blood. Subset given: CD45RA-negative fraction. The receptors come from a young man in good health.

Remarks on this clone: A read error may account for a junction end that differs from germline. The genes are TRBV19 and TRBJ1-2; D possibly corresponds to TRBD1 (5 bases). CDR1 is LNHDA, CDR2 SQIVND, per germline (reference sequence). The CDR3 length is 13 residues. The CDR3 protein is CASRIAGDYGYTF. Written as DNA, the CDR3 is TGTGCCAGTAGGATAGCGGGGGACTATGGCTACACCTTC. Full variable domain (missing parts from reference TRBV19 and TRBJ1-2): DGGITQSPKYLFRKEGQNVTLSCEQNLNHDAMYWYRQDPGQGLRLIYYSQIVNDFQKGDIAEGYSVSREKKESFPLTVTSAQKNPTAFYLCASRIAGDYGYTFGSGTRLTVV.

CDR3 region: CASVYGLASPYF. CDR3 bases: TGTGCCAGCGTTTACGGTCTAGCGAGTCCGTACTTC. The J gene is TRBJ2-5, the V gene TRBV7-9; perhaps TRBD2 as D (6 bases). The V end lost 8 bases, the J end lost 13 bases, and 20 bases lay between the germline ends. Germline V CDR1 and CDR2: SEHNR, FQNEAQ (reference sequence). The CDR3 sequence is 12 residues long.

This chain connects TRBV4-3 to TRBJ2-3, with D unclear. V lost 0 bases, J lost 2 bases, and 12 bases lay in between. This CDR3 has 16 amino acids. Per germline, CDR1 LGHNA and CDR2 YSLEER. The CDR3 spells CASSQDLNGNTDTQYF. For the CDR3, the DNA is TGCGCCAGCAGCCAAGATTTAAACGGAAACACAGATACGCAGTATTTT.

The DNA for the CDR3 is TGTGCCGTAACTCAGGGGAGGGGGGCCAACGTCCTGACTTTC. Protein: CAVTQGRGANVLTF. V gene TRBV30 combines with J gene TRBJ2-6; D tentatively fits TRBD1 or TRBD2 (6 bases each). The V and J ends lost 8 bases and 4 bases respectively, with 15 bases between them. The CDR3 loop spans 14 amino acids. CDR1 is GTSNPN and CDR2 is SVGIG in the germline V gene (reference sequence).

J is TRBJ2-3 and V is TRBV9; 10 nucleotides line up with TRBD2. This CDR3 spans 21 amino acids. The V and J ends lost 1 base and 5 bases, in that order; junction bases with no gene match: 22. The germline gives CDR1 SGDLS, CDR2 YYNGEE. The CDR3 reads CASSVRTIQEVSGRPVDTQYF. CDR3 nucleotide sequence: TGTGCCAGCAGCGTAAGGACCATCCAGGAGGTTAGCGGGAGGCCCGTAGATACGCAGTATTTT.

The chain carries TRBV11-2 and TRBJ2-3; D possibly corresponds to TRBD2 (7 bases). V dropped 8 bases and J dropped 2 bases, with 14 bases sitting between them. CDR3 size: 14 residues. Germline loops: CDR1 SGHAT, CDR2 FQNNGV. The CDR3, as DNA: TGTGCCAGCGCTCGGGGGGCCGTCACAGATACGCAGTATTTT. Its protein is CASARGAVTDTQYF.

The CDR3 loop is CASTKNTEAFF. CDR3 bases: TGTGCCAGCACGAAGAACACTGAAGCTTTCTTT. The J gene is TRBJ1-1, the V gene TRBV28; D gene unclear. Per the germline V gene, CDR1 is MDHEN and CDR2 is SYDVKM. The CDR3 has 11 residues. Between the trimmed V and J ends, which lost 7 bases and 1 base, there was a span of 4 bases.

This rearrangement joins TRBV10-1 to TRBJ2-2; 12 bases are a match to TRBD2. Trimming at V came to 7 bases and at J to 4 bases, leaving 7 bases not matched to a gene. Per the germline V gene, CDR1 is WNHNN and CDR2 is SYGVQD (reference sequence). This CDR3 is 16 amino acids long. DNA for the CDR3: TGCGCCAGCAAAGTCGGACTAGCGGGGACCACCGGGGAGCTGTTTTTT. This gives the protein CASKVGLAGTTGELFF.

This sequence joins TRBV6-4 and TRBJ2-7, with D unresolved. CDR1 MRHNA and CDR2 SNTAGT come from the germline V gene. The CDR3 extends over 12 amino acids. Trimming removed 11 bases at V and 7 bases at J, with 18 bases between. The CDR3 region is CAGILPPGEQYF. The CDR3 nucleotides read TGTGCCGGGATACTCCCTCCGGGTGAGCAGTACTTC.

The chain couples TRBV9 to TRBJ2-2; D remains unclear. CDR3 length: 13 residues. Germline V gives CDR1 SGDLS, CDR2 YYNGEE. The ends were cut back, 5 bases at V and 1 base at J, with 6 bases in the middle. Here the CDR3 DNA reads TGTGCCAGCAGTTTGATGAACACCGGGGAGCTGTTTTTT. Encoded protein: CASSLMNTGELFF. Drawing the rest from reference TRBV9 and TRBJ2-2, the complete variable domain is DSGVTQTPKHLITATGQRVTLRCSPRSGDLSVYWYQQSLDQGLQFLIQYYNGEERAKGNILERFSAQQFPDLHSELNLSSLELGDSALYFCASSLMNTGELFFGEGSRLTVL.

This clone came up many times. The chain joins TRBV7-9 to TRBJ2-5; D gene ambiguous. Trimming took off 6 bases at V and 2 bases at J, with 13 bases between the two ends. This CDR3 comprises 14 residues. Germline V gene lookup returns CDR1 SEHNR and CDR2 FQNEAQ (reference sequence). CDR3 residues: CASRLPGPQETQYF. The CDR3 bases are TGTGCCAGCAGGCTACCCGGGCCTCAAGAGACCCAGTACTTC.

The rearrangement joins TRBV5-5 to TRBJ2-3; D gene ambiguous. CDR1 and CDR2 (germline): SGHKS, YYEKEE (reference sequence). With 0 bases removed from V and 1 base from J, the gap between germline ends came to 6 bases. The CDR3 covers 14 residues. DNA of the CDR3: TGTGCCAGCAGCTTGGATCCGGGCACAGATACGCAGTATTTT. Translation: CASSLDPGTDTQYF.

This clone was seen only a few times. This chain joins TRBV9 and TRBJ1-2, with 7 bases aligning to TRBD1. CDR3 size: 15 residues. Germline trimming cut 0 bases from V and 2 bases from J; bases unmatched to any gene: 4. Germline values: CDR1 SGDLS, CDR2 YYNGEE. CDR3 in DNA: TGTGCCAGCAGCGTAGCCGGGACAGTAAACTATGGCTACACCTTC. Its translation: CASSVAGTVNYGYTF.

The CDR3 region is CASSQDAPSTAGAGDTQYF. In nucleotides, the CDR3 is TGCGCCAGCAGCCAAGATGCCCCCTCCACAGCGGGAGCTGGAGATACGCAGTATTTT. The chain combines TRBV4-1 with TRBJ2-3; TRBD2 agrees at 8 bases. The germline V gene has CDR1 MGHRA and CDR2 YSYEKL. V lost 0 bases and J lost 5; bases outside the gene matches: 16. CDR3 size: 19 residues.

This clone is medium-sized in the sample. The gene calls are TRBV7-9 and TRBJ2-1, with 8 bases fitting TRBD1. Trimming cost V 5 bases and J 6 bases; bases outside gene matches: 9. The germline gives CDR1 SEHNR, CDR2 FQNEAQ (reference sequence). The CDR3 consists of 15 residues. This CDR3 reads CASSRGQGDVNEQFF. The CDR3 nucleotides read TGTGCCAGCAGCCGAGGACAGGGAGACGTCAATGAGCAGTTCTTC. Full variable domain (rest looked up from reference TRBV7-9 and TRBJ2-1): DTGVSQNPRHKITKRGQNVTFRCDPISEHNRLYWYRQTLGQGPEFLTYFQNEAQLEKSRLLSDRFSAERPKGSFSTLEIQRTEQGDSAMYLCASSRGQGDVNEQFFGPGTRLTVL.

The V gene is TRBV5-1, the J gene TRBJ2-3; no clear D gene. V was pared by 1 base and J by 0 bases, with 9 bases between. The germline CDR1 and CDR2 sequences are SGHRS and YFSETQ. The CDR3 extends over 15 amino acids. CDR3 bases: TGCGCCAGCAGCTTGCTCTGGGAAAGCACAGATACGCAGTATTTT. Translating gives CASSLLWESTDTQYF.

The CDR3 sequence: CASSVFPRTGRNYGYTF. The DNA of the CDR3 is TGTGCCAGCAGCGTATTTCCCAGGACAGGGAGAAACTATGGCTACACCTTC. The J gene is TRBJ1-2, the V gene TRBV9, with 8 bases fitting TRBD1. From germline, CDR1 is SGDLS and CDR2 YYNGEE. The V and J ends lost 1 base and 2 bases, in that order; junction bases with no gene match: 10. The CDR3 loop spans 17 amino acids.

The chain carries TRBV28 and TRBJ2-1; a possible D gene is TRBD2 (6 bases). Deletions cut 2 bases from V and 9 bases from J, with 11 bases between. The CDR3 totals 13 residues. CDR1 is MDHEN and CDR2 is SYDVKM in the germline V gene. CDR3 in amino acids: CASSLRRGGEQFF. Here the CDR3 DNA reads TGTGCCAGCAGTTTACGGCGGGGCGGTGAGCAGTTCTTC.

In nucleotides, the CDR3 is TGCGCCAGCAGCCAAGACCTAGGACCGGTGGAGCAGTTCTTC. Its protein product is CASSQDLGPVEQFF. V gene TRBV4-3 combines with J gene TRBJ2-1; no definite D call. Germline V gene data show CDR1 as LGHNA and CDR2 as YSLEER. V was cut by 0 bases and J by 10 bases, with 13 bases left in between. The CDR3 has 14 residues.

In its sample, this clone was seen a few times. This chain links TRBV9 with TRBJ2-1, with D possibly being TRBD2 (5 bases). Germline CDR1 SGDLS, CDR2 YYNGEE. This CDR3 region has 15 residues. V shed 0 bases and J shed 2 bases, with 9 bases lying between them. CDR3 coding DNA: TGTGCCAGCAGCGTAGTGGCTAGCCCCTACAATGAGCAGTTCTTC. Its protein is CASSVVASPYNEQFF.

The table lists this clone with a few counts. The chain uses TRBV6-6 and TRBJ2-7, with 12 bases that match TRBD2. Germline CDR1 reads MNHNY; CDR2 reads SVGAGI (reference sequence). The V segment lost 5 bases and the J segment 5 bases; nucleotides outside the gene matches: 4. The CDR3 runs to 14 residues. In DNA form, the CDR3 reads TGTGCCAGCAGTCGCCTAGCGGGAGGGGACGAGCAGTACTTC. This sequence encodes CASSRLAGGDEQYF.

The J gene is TRBJ2-1, the V gene TRBV6-6, with D possibly being TRBD2 (6 bases). The CDR3 contains 15 residues. Germline CDR1 and CDR2: MNHNY and SVGAGI (reference sequence). Trimming shortened V by 5 bases and J by 8 bases, and 19 bases separated the two germline ends. The CDR3 is CASSPTGTRRDEQFF. The DNA of the CDR3 is TGTGCCAGCAGTCCGACCGGGACTCGTAGGGATGAGCAGTTCTTC.

This clone was seen ten or more times. The J gene is TRBJ2-7, the V gene TRBV11-3; possible D gene TRBD2, 5 bases. The CDR3 is made up of 13 amino acids. V was shortened by 0 bases and J by 6 bases, with 9 bases between the two germline ends. CDR1 SGHNT and CDR2 YENEEA come from the germline V gene. The CDR3 loop is CASSLDERGEQYF. In DNA, the CDR3 is TGTGCCAGCAGCTTAGATGAACGGGGCGAGCAGTACTTC.

The chain uses TRBV29-1 and TRBJ1-3; weak D call: TRBD1 (6 bases). V was clipped by 7 bases and J by 1 base, with 14 bases between them. The germline CDR1 and CDR2 sequences are SQVTM and ANQGSEA. CDR3 size: 14 residues. The CDR3 sequence is CSGRDGTSGNTIYF. CDR3 sequence (DNA): TGCAGCGGGCGGGACGGGACATCTGGAAACACCATATATTTT. Using reference TRBV29-1 and TRBJ1-3 for the parts outside the CDR3, the full variable domain is SAVISQKPSRDICQRGTSLTIQCQVDSQVTMMFWYRQQPGQSLTLIATANQGSEATYESGFVIDKFPISRPNLTFSTLTVSNMSPEDSSIYLCSGRDGTSGNTIYFGEGSWLTVV.

J is TRBJ1-5 and V is TRBV28; 10 bases are a match to TRBD1. Germline V gene data show CDR1 as MDHEN and CDR2 as SYDVKM. CDR3 length: 16 residues. With V trimmed by 5 bases and J by 2 bases, 6 bases remained unmatched. The CDR3 protein is CASSRQGARGNQPQHF. The CDR3 DNA follows: TGTGCCAGCAGTCGACAGGGGGCGCGGGGCAATCAGCCCCAGCATTTT. The variable domain in full, with the rest retrieved from reference TRBV28 and TRBJ1-5, is DVKVTQSSRYLVKRTGEKVFLECVQDMDHENMFWYRQDPGLGLRLIYFSYDVKMKEKGDIPEGYSVSREKKERFSLILESASTNQTSMYLCASSRQGARGNQPQHFGDGTRLSIL.

The V call is TRBV11-2, the J call TRBJ1-1; 7 bases match TRBD1. The CDR3 spans 14 residues. Germline V gene lookup returns CDR1 SGHAT and CDR2 FQNNGV. V lost 4 bases to trimming and J lost 1 base; unmatched junction nucleotides: 3. The CDR3, as DNA: TGTGCCAGCAGCTCATACAGGGGGAACACTGAAGCTTTCTTT. Its protein product is CASSSYRGNTEAFF.

In DNA, the CDR3 is TGCGCCAGCAGTGTCACGGCCGGGGAGCTGTTTTTT. Residues: CASSVTAGELFF. The chain employs TRBV10-2 and TRBJ2-2; no clear D. The germline V gene encodes CDR1 WSHSY and CDR2 SAAADI. Trimming removed 4 bases at V and 6 bases at J, with 6 bases between. This CDR3 comprises 12 residues.